This entry lists 25 T cell receptor beta chains sequenced from one sample in a study of cytomegalovirus exposure and HLA in healthy donors. The PCR employed 60 Vbeta primers together with 13 Jbeta primers. The method was immunoSEQ multiplex PCR; TCRdb's version includes in-frame clones alone and lacks a portion of them. The top ten clones hold around 5% of a sample with approximately 94,000 clones, roughly 72% of them seen once. The source material was PBMCs. The receptors were gathered from a man aged 25-45 years in good health and CMV-seropositive.

The chain has TRBV7-9 and TRBJ2-5; the D is unclear. The last part of the DNA fits TRBJ2-7 better; the J call may be wrong. The CDR3 has 12 residues. The germline V gene encodes CDR1 SEHNR and CDR2 FQNEAQ (reference sequence). The CDR3 sequence: CASRYHSYEQYF. In DNA, the CDR3 is TGTGCCAGCAGGTATCACTCCTACGAGCAGTACTTC.

The chain recombines TRBV9 with TRBJ1-5, with D possibly matching TRBD1 (6 bases). The CDR3 runs to 13 residues. CDR1 and CDR2 (germline): SGDLS, YYNGEE. With 4 bases removed from V and 7 bases from J, the gap between germline ends came to 12 bases. In DNA form, the CDR3 reads TGTGCCAGCAGCAAGCAGGGGCGGCAGCCCCAGCATTTT. Its protein is CASSKQGRQPQHF.

This chain connects TRBV18 to TRBJ2-7; TRBD1 matches at 11 bases. Germline CDR1 is KGHSH and CDR2 is LQKENI. The CDR3 runs to 15 residues. V trimming: 4 bases; J trimming: 7 bases; junction bases outside the gene matches: 9. CDR3 bases: TGTGCCAGCTCACAAACGCGGACAGGGGGCGATGAGCAGTACGTC. Residues: CASSQTRTGGDEQYV.

This chain connects TRBV27 to TRBJ1-4; TRBD1 might be the D (5 bases). This CDR3 has 16 amino acids. Germline assignment: CDR1 MNHEY and CDR2 SMNVEV (reference sequence). V lost 4 bases and J lost 0, with 12 bases in between. The chain's CDR3 is CASSSLWGATNEKLFF. The CDR3 DNA reads as TGTGCCAGCAGTTCTCTATGGGGGGCAACTAATGAAAAACTGTTTTTT. Drawing the rest from reference TRBV27 and TRBJ1-4, the complete variable domain is EAQVTQNPRYLITVTGKKLTVTCSQNMNHEYMSWYRQDPGLGLRQIYYSMNVEVTDKGDVPEGYKVSRKEKRNFPLILESPSPNQTSLYFCASSSLWGATNEKLFFGSGTQLSVL.

V usage is TRBV11-3 and J usage is TRBJ2-1; 7 nucleotides align to TRBD2. V was clipped by 3 bases and J by 5 bases; unmatched bases: 7. The CDR3 has 15 residues. Germline CDR1 and CDR2: SGHNT and YENEEA. CDR3 loop: CASSLGLAVNNEQFF. CDR3 DNA: TGTGCCAGCAGCTTGGGGCTAGCGGTTAACAATGAGCAGTTCTTC.

The rearrangement joins TRBV7-8 to TRBJ2-1; the match to TRBD2 covers 12 bases. The germline CDR1 and CDR2 sequences are SGHVS and FQNEAQ. The trim removed 7 bases at V and 7 bases at J, leaving 8 bases unmatched. CDR3 length equals 15 residues. This CDR3 is CASNLAGGPSNEQFF. The CDR3 DNA is TGTGCCAGCAACCTAGCGGGAGGGCCCTCGAATGAGCAGTTCTTC.

V is TRBV18 and J is TRBJ2-7, with a possible D match to TRBD2 (6 bases). The CDR3 runs to 15 residues. V shed 6 bases and J shed 0 bases, with 15 bases lying between them. Germline CDR1 KGHSH, CDR2 LQKENI. The chain's CDR3 is CASSIPGLSSYEQYF. Here the CDR3 DNA reads TGTGCCAGCTCTATTCCGGGACTTAGCTCCTACGAGCAGTACTTC.

The chain joins TRBV18 to TRBJ1-1; TRBD1 aligns across 8 bases. Germline trimming cut 3 bases from V and 3 bases from J; bases unmatched to any gene: 12. Germline loops: CDR1 KGHSH, CDR2 LQKENI. The CDR3 runs 17 residues. CDR3 sequence: CASSPILIGQGYTEAFF. The CDR3 DNA sequence: TGTGCCAGCTCACCTATACTTATCGGACAGGGCTACACTGAAGCTTTCTTT.

The rearrangement joins TRBV2 to TRBJ2-2; 10 bases line up with TRBD2. Germline CDR1 reads SNHLY; CDR2 reads FYNNEI. CDR3 length: 16 amino acids. V lost 4 bases and J lost 6; bases outside the gene matches: 8. The CDR3 DNA is TGTGCCAGCAGTGTAAGGAGCGGGGGGGCCTCCGGGGAGCTGTTTTTT. Amino acid sequence: CASSVRSGGASGELFF.

V usage is TRBV5-6 and J usage is TRBJ1-1; 8 bases match TRBD1. This CDR3 is built from 15 residues. Germline CDR1 reads SGHDT; CDR2 reads YYEEEE. V lost 3 bases to trimming and J lost 4 bases; unmatched junction nucleotides: 8. The CDR3 DNA reads as TGTGCCAGCAGCTCGAGCGACAGGGGACTCACTGAAGCTTTCTTT. It translates to CASSSSDRGLTEAFF.

The chain employs TRBV5-8 and TRBJ1-4, with 7 bases lining up with TRBD1. The germline V gene has CDR1 SGHTS and CDR2 YDEGEE. V shed 6 bases, J shed 4 bases, and the junction held 9 bases outside the gene matches. The CDR3 covers 15 residues. The CDR3 spells CASNQGQIFNEKLFF. The CDR3 region has the DNA TGTGCCAGCAACCAGGGACAGATTTTTAATGAAAAACTGTTTTTT.

The chain combines TRBV15 with TRBJ2-7, with 11 positions matching TRBD2. V was clipped by 5 bases and J by 2 bases; unmatched bases: 8. CDR3 length: 16 residues. Looked up from germline, CDR1 is LNHNV and CDR2 is YYDKDF (reference sequence). The CDR3 DNA sequence: TGTGCCACCAGCGGTACTAGCGGGGGAAACGCCTACGAGCAGTACTTC. Its protein is CATSGTSGGNAYEQYF.

The V gene is TRBV7-2, the J gene TRBJ2-5; the D is unclear. The CDR3 loop spans 13 amino acids. Germline loops: CDR1 SGHTA, CDR2 FQGNSA. V lost 5 bases and J lost 5, with 12 bases in between. The CDR3 nucleotides are TGTGCCAGCAGCGAAAGGAAGAGGGAGACCCAGTACTTC. It specifies CASSERKRETQYF.

A single count supports this clone. The chain is built from TRBV7-2 and TRBJ2-7; TRBD2 matches at 8 bases. CDR3 length: 14 amino acids. Germline V lookup: CDR1 SGHTA, CDR2 FQGNSA. Trimming removed 1 base from V and 2 bases from J; junction bases left unmatched: 1. The CDR3 spells CASSLVTSAYEQYF. CDR3 nucleotides: TGTGCCAGCAGCTTAGTGACTAGCGCCTACGAGCAGTACTTC.

J is TRBJ2-5 and V is TRBV4-1; 7 bases fit TRBD2. Germline values: CDR1 MGHRA, CDR2 YSYEKL. J was trimmed by 5 bases and V by 4 bases; bases with no gene match: 7. The CDR3 is made up of 14 amino acids. The CDR3 DNA sequence: TGCGCCAGCAGCCCTAGGGCGGGAGCGGAGACCCAGTACTTC. Protein product: CASSPRAGAETQYF.

The V call is TRBV25-1, the J call TRBJ2-1, with D perhaps matching TRBD1 (6 bases). Looked up from germline, CDR1 is MGHDK and CDR2 is SYGVNS. The CDR3 runs to 13 residues. Between the trimmed V and J ends, which lost 5 bases and 9 bases, there was a span of 14 bases. CDR3 in amino acids: CASSLHTGREQFF. As DNA, the CDR3 is TGTGCCAGCAGTCTACACACAGGGCGTGAGCAGTTCTTC.

The chain employs TRBV5-1 and TRBJ1-2, with TRBD1 as a possible D gene (5 bases). Germline V gives CDR1 SGHRS, CDR2 YFSETQ. The ends were cut back, 0 bases at V and 4 bases at J, with 13 bases in the middle. The CDR3 length is 15 residues. As DNA, the CDR3 is TGCGCCAGCAGCTTGGCTCCAGGGCTCAGCTATGGCTACACCTTC. As protein: CASSLAPGLSYGYTF.

The chain has TRBV7-2 and TRBJ2-1; perhaps TRBD1 as D (5 bases). V dropped 5 bases and J dropped 10 bases, with 12 bases sitting between them. In germline, CDR1 is SGHTA, CDR2 FQGNSA. This CDR3 has 12 amino acids. The CDR3: CASSPSNREQFF. The CDR3 bases are TGTGCCAGCAGCCCAAGTAACAGGGAGCAGTTCTTC.

V is TRBV4-1 and J is TRBJ1-4; no firm D call. Per the germline V gene, CDR1 is MGHRA and CDR2 is YSYEKL. V gave up 0 bases and J gave up 8 bases, with 28 bases separating them. CDR3 length equals 20 residues. The DNA of the CDR3 is TGCGCCAGCAGCCAAGAATGGTTTTGGAGGCAGAGGACTCCATACGAAAAACTGTTTTTT. This gives the protein CASSQEWFWRQRTPYEKLFF.

The chain couples TRBV6-4 to TRBJ2-3, with a weak D call TRBD2 (7 bases). With 3 bases removed from V and 3 bases from J, the gap between germline ends came to 13 bases. The CDR3 extends over 15 amino acids. The germline V gene encodes CDR1 MRHNA and CDR2 SNTAGT. The chain's CDR3 is CASSEGGLQTDTQYF. The CDR3 coding sequence is TGTGCCAGCAGTGAAGGGGGACTACAAACAGATACGCAGTATTTT.

The chain couples TRBV28 to TRBJ2-7; TRBD2 agrees at 8 bases. Looked up from germline, CDR1 is MDHEN and CDR2 is SYDVKM. The trim removed 7 bases at V and 4 bases at J, leaving 9 bases unmatched. The length of the CDR3 is 14 residues. CDR3 nucleotides: TGTGCCAGCATTAAGAGCGGGAGAATATACGAGCAGTACTTC. Protein: CASIKSGRIYEQYF. Full variable domain (rest looked up from reference TRBV28 and TRBJ2-7): DVKVTQSSRYLVKRTGEKVFLECVQDMDHENMFWYRQDPGLGLRLIYFSYDVKMKEKGDIPEGYSVSREKKERFSLILESASTNQTSMYLCASIKSGRIYEQYFGPGTRLTVT.

The rearrangement joins TRBV7-9 to TRBJ2-7; 7 nucleotides line up with TRBD1. The ends lost 5 bases at V and 7 bases at J; junction bases unmatched: 20. This CDR3 is 17 amino acids long. CDR1 is SEHNR and CDR2 is FQNEAQ in the germline V gene (reference sequence). As DNA, the CDR3 is TGTGCCAGCAGCACTAGGGACAGCAAGATCCCTTCTTGGGAGCAGTACTTC. Its protein is CASSTRDSKIPSWEQYF.

This clone came up once. Other nucleotide sequences from this sample produce the same CDR3. The rearrangement joins TRBV7-9 to TRBJ2-3; 7 nucleotides match TRBD1. In germline, CDR1 is SEHNR, CDR2 FQNEAQ (reference sequence). J was trimmed by 4 bases and V by 5 bases; bases with no gene match: 3. The length of the CDR3 is 13 residues. CDR3 bases: TGTGCCAGCAGCCCGAGGGGGCCAGATACGCAGTATTTT. It codes for CASSPRGPDTQYF.

The chain joins TRBV28 to TRBJ1-1; D remains unclear. The CDR3 has 12 amino acids. V lost 7 bases and J 4 bases, leaving 10 bases between the germline ends. CDR1 is MDHEN, CDR2 SYDVKM, per germline. CDR3 loop: CASTLRGTEAFF. CDR3 DNA sequence: TGTGCCAGCACCCTCCGGGGCACTGAAGCTTTCTTT.

This clone was observed a handful of times. The chain is built from TRBV5-1 and TRBJ2-3, with D uncertain. Germline CDR1 SGHRS, CDR2 YFSETQ. The CDR3 contains 13 residues. V lost 4 bases and J 2 bases, leaving 8 bases between the germline ends. As DNA, the CDR3 is TGCGCCAGCAGCGATAGCTCCACAGATACGCAGTATTTT. This encodes CASSDSSTDTQYF.